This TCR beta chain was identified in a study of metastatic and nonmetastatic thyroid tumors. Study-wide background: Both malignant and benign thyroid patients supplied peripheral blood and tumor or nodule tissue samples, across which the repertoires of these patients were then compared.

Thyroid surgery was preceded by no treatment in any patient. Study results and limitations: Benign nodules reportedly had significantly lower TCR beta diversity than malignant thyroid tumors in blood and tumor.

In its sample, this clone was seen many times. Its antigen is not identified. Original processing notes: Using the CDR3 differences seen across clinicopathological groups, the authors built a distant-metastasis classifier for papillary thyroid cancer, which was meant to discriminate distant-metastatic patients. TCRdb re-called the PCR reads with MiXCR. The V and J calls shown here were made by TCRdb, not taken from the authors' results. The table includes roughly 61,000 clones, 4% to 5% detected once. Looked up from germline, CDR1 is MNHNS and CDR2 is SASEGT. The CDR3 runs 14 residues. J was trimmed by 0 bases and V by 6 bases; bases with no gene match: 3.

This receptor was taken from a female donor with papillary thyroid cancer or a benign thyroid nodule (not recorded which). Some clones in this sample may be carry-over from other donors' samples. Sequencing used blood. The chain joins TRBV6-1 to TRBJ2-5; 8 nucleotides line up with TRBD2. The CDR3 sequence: CASSDGRDQETQYF. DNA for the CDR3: TGTGCCAGCAGCGACGGGAGGGACCAAGAGACCCAGTACTTC.